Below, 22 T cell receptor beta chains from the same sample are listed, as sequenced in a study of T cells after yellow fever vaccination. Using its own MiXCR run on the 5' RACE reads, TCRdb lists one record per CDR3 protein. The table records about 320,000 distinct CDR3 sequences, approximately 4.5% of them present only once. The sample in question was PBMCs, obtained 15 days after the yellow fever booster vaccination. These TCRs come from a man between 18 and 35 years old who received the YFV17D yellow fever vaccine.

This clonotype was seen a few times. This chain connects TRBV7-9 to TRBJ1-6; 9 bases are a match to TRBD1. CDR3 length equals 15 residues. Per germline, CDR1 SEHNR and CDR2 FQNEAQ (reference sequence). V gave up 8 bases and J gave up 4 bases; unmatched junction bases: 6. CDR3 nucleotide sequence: TGTGCCAGCGCCCTAGGACAGGGGTATAATTCACCCCTCCACTTT. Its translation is CASALGQGYNSPLHF.

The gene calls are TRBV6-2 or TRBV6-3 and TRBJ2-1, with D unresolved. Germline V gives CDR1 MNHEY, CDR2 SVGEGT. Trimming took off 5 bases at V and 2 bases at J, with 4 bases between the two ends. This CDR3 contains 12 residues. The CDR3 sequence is CASSHPYNEQFF. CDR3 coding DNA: TGTGCCAGCAGTCACCCCTACAATGAGCAGTTCTTC.

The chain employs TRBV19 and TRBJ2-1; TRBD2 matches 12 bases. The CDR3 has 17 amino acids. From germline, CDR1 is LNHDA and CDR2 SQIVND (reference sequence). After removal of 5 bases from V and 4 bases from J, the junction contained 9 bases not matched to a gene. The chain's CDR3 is CASSSPPSGGAYNEQFF. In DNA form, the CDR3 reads TGTGCCAGTAGTTCCCCTCCTAGCGGGGGGGCGTACAATGAGCAGTTCTTC.

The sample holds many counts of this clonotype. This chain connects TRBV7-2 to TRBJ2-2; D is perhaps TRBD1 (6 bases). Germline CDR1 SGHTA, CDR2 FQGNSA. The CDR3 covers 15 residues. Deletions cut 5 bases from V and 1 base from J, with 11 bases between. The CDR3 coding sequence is TGTGCCAGCAGCCTTCAGGGGCGGAACACCGGGGAGCTGTTTTTT. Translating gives CASSLQGRNTGELFF. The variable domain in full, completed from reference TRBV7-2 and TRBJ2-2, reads GAGVSQSPSNKVTEKGKDVELRCDPISGHTALYWYRQSLGQGLEFLIYFQGNSAPDKSGLPSDRFSAERTGGSVSTLTIQRTQQEDSAVYLCASSLQGRNTGELFFGEGSRLTVL.

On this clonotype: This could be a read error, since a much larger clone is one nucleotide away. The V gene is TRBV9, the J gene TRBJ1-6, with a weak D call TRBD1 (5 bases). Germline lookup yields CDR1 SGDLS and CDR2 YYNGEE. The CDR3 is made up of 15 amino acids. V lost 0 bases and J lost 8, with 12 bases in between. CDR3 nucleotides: TGTGCCAGCAGCGTAGAACAGGAGGCGGATTCACCCCTCCACTTT. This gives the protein CASSVEQEADSPLHF.

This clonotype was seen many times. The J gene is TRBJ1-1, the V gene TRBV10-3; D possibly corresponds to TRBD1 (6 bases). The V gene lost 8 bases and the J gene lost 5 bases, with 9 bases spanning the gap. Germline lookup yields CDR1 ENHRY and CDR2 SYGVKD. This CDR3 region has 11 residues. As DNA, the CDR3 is TGTGCCATCCGGACAGAGACTGAAGCTTTCTTT. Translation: CAIRTETEAFF.

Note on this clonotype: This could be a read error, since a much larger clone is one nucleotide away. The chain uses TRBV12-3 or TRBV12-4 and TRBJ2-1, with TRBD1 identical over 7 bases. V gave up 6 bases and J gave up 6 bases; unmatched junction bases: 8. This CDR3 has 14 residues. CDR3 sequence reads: CASRPGTVFNEQFF. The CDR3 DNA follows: TGTGCCAGCAGGCCCGGGACAGTCTTCAATGAGCAGTTCTTC.

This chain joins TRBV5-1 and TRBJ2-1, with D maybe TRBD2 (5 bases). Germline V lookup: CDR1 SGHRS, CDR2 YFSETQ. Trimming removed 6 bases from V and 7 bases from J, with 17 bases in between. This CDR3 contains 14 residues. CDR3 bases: TGCGCCAGCACGAGGGTCCTCCAGGCAAATGAGCAGTTCTTC. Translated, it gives CASTRVLQANEQFF.

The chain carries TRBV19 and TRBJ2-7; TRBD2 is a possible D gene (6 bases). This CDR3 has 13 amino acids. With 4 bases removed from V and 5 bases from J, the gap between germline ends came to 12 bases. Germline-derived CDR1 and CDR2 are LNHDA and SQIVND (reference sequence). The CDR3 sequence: CASSRGPGDEQYF. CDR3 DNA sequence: TGTGCCAGTAGTAGAGGCCCGGGGGACGAGCAGTACTTC.

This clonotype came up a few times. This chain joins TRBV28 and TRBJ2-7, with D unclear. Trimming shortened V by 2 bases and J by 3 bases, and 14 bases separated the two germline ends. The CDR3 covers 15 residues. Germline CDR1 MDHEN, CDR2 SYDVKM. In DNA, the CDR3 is TGTGCCAGCAGTTTAGGATTAAACAGTTTCTACGAGCAGTACTTC. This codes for CASSLGLNSFYEQYF.

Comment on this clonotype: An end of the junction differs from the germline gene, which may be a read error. Here the CDR3 reads CATSDFSGELFF. The CDR3 DNA is TGTGCCACCAGTGATTTCTCCGGAGAGCTGTTTTTT. The V call is TRBV24-1, the J call TRBJ2-2; D gene unclear. The CDR3 loop spans 12 amino acids. Germline V gene sequence: CDR1 KGHDR, CDR2 SFDVKD.

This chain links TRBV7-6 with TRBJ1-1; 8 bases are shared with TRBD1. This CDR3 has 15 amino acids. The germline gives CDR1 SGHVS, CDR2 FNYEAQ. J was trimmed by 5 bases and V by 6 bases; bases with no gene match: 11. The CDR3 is CASRDHRGRNTEAFF. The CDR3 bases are TGTGCCAGCAGGGACCACAGGGGGAGGAATACTGAAGCTTTCTTT. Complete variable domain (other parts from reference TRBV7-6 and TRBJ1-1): GAGVSQSPRYKVTKRGQDVALRCDPISGHVSLYWYRQALGQGPEFLTYFNYEAQQDKSGLPNDRFSAERPEGSISTLTIQRTEQRDSAMYRCASRDHRGRNTEAFFGQGTRLTVV.

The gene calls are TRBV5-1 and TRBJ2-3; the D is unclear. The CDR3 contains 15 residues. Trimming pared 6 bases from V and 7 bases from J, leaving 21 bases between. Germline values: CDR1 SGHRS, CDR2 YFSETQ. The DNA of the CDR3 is TGCGCCAGCACAGACTTGTCTTCAGGTCCCCATACGCAGTATTTT. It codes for CASTDLSSGPHTQYF.

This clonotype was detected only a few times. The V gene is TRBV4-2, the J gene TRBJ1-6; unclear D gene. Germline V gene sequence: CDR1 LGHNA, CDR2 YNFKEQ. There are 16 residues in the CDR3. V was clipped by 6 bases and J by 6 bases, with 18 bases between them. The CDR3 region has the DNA TGTGCCAGCAGTCCTTTCGCTGAGGGATTTAATTCACCCCTCCACTTT. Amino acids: CASSPFAEGFNSPLHF.

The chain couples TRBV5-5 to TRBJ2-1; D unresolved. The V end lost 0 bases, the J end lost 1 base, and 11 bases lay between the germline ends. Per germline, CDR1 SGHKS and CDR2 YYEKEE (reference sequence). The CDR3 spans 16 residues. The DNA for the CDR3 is TGTGCCAGCAGCTTGGCTGGGATACCTTCCTACAATGAGCAGTTCTTC. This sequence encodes CASSLAGIPSYNEQFF.

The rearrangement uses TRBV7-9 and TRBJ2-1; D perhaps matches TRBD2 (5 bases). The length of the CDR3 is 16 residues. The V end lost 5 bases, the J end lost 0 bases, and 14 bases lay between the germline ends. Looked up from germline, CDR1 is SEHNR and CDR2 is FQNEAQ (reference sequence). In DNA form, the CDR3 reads TGTGCCAGCAGCCCTCCGGAGGACCGCTCCTACAATGAGCAGTTCTTC. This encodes CASSPPEDRSYNEQFF.

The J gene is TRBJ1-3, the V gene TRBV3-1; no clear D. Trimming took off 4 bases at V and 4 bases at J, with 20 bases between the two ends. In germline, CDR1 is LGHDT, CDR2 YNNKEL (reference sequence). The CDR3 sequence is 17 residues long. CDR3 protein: CASSLQNPWPGGNTIYF. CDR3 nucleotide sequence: TGTGCCAGCAGCCTCCAGAACCCCTGGCCGGGAGGAAACACCATATATTTT.

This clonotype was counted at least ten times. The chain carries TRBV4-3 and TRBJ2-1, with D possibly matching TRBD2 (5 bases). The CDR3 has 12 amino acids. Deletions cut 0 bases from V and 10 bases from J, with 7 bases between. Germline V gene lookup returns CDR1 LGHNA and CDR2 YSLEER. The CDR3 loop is CASSQDGMEQFF. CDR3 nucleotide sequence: TGCGCCAGCAGCCAAGACGGGATGGAGCAGTTCTTC.

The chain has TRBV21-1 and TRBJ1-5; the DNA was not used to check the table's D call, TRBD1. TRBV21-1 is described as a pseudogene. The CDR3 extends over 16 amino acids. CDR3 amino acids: CASSINRSHSNQPQHF. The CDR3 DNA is TGTGCCAGCAGCATTAACAGGTCTCATAGCAATCAGCCCCAGCATTTT.

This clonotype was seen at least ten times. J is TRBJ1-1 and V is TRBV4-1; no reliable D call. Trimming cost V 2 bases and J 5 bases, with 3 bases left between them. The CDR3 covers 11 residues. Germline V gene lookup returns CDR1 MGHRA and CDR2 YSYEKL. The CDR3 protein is CASSQMTEAFF. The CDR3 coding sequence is TGCGCCAGCAGCCAAATGACTGAAGCTTTCTTT.

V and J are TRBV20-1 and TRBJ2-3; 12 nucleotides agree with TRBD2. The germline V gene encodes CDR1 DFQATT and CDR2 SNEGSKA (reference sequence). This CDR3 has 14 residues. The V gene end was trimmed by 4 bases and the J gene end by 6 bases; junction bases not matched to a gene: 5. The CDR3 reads CSATSGGAWDTQYF. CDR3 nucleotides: TGCAGTGCTACTAGCGGGGGGGCCTGGGATACGCAGTATTTT.

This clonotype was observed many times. CDR3 nucleotides: TGTGCCGTAATGACTAGCGGGGGAAATGAGCAGTTCTTC. Translation: CAVMTSGGNEQFF. V gene TRBV10-3 combines with J gene TRBJ2-1; 12 bases are shared with TRBD2. The ends lost 11 bases at V and 7 bases at J; junction bases unmatched: 6. The germline CDR1 and CDR2 sequences are ENHRY and SYGVKD. This CDR3 contains 13 residues.